The T cell receptor (beta chain) described here comes from a study of early stage breast cancer tumors. Regarding the study as a whole: Tumors had approximately 2.6-fold higher T cell density and higher clonality than adjacent normal breast tissue.

As regards this clone: What it binds is not known.

Germline V CDR1 and CDR2: LNHDA, SQIVND (reference sequence). The CDR3 has 13 residues. Trimming stripped 2 bases from V and 5 bases from J, with 6 bases between. TCRdb's copy holds only in-frame clones and misses some; the assay was immunoSEQ multiplex PCR. This sample has some 21,000 clones, with 76% found just once. V gene TRBV19 combines with J gene TRBJ1-4; D is ambiguous. The clonotype originates from a person aged 55 to 70 with breast cancer. Sequencing was performed on blood. This CDR3 reads CASSIMANEKLFF. The CDR3 nucleotides are TGTGCCAGTAGTATAATGGCAAATGAAAAACTGTTTTTT.